This T cell receptor (beta chain) was captured in a study of cytomegalovirus exposure and HLA in healthy donors. Regarding the study as a whole: Testing in vitro showed a few CMV-associated chains specific for CMV antigens. First-cohort TCR clusters were later found to tend to co-occur in the 120 or so validation repertoires.

In the case of this clone: Antigen unknown.

The table came from immunoSEQ multiplex PCR; TCRdb's copy has only in-frame clones and leaves some out. This sample has roughly 120,000 clones, with 85% to 90% found just once. The CDR3 runs 14 residues. V was cut by 5 bases and J by 0 bases, with 11 bases left in between. In germline, CDR1 is SGHAT, CDR2 FQNNGV. The chain couples TRBV11-2 to TRBJ2-7; D perhaps matches TRBD2 (5 bases). Sequenced: PBMCs. This sequence originates from a woman aged 18-35 years in good health and CMV-seropositive. Here the CDR3 DNA reads TGTGCCAGCAGCGTAGCGTACTTCTCCTACGAGCAGTACTTC. This codes for CASSVAYFSYEQYF.